This TCR beta chain was sequenced in a study of monozygotic twins with inflammatory bowel disease. Whole-study findings and limits: IBD patients carried less diverse TCRbeta repertoires (inverse Simpson) than healthy co-twins. Whether twins were concordant or discordant made no difference to repertoire similarity, possibly from limited power.

With regard to this clonotype: No antigen is known for it.

cDNA synthesis was performed in eight separate reactions for each sample. TCRdb re-called the 5' RACE reads; one entry per CDR3 protein, DNA not given. Listed are 150,000 to 200,000 distinct CDR3 sequences; roughly 7% falls within the top ten. CDR1 and CDR2 (germline): SGHRS, YFSETQ. The CDR3 sequence is 14 residues long. What was sequenced was blood. This chain connects TRBV5-1 to TRBJ1-6. This sequence originates from a human donor with ulcerative colitis or Crohn's disease, or a healthy co-twin of an affected twin (not recorded which). The CDR3 loop reads CASRAGEGNSPLHF.